Listed here are 23 T cell receptor beta chains from one sample, sequenced in a study of OX40 agonist ivuxolimab in advanced cancers. TCRdb's table, derived via immunoSEQ multiplex PCR, lists solely in-frame clones and lacks some. The sample lists some 64,000 clones, about nine tenths seen once, with over 2.5% in the top ten. Sample: CD4+ or CD8+ T cells sorted from blood, taken in a trial of the OX40 agonist ivuxolimab. These receptors were obtained from an adult with an advanced solid tumor such as melanoma, head and neck, liver or kidney cancer.

This chain joins TRBV7-8 and TRBJ2-4; perhaps TRBD2 as D (5 bases). Trimming took 1 base from V and 2 from J, leaving 15 bases between them. This CDR3 has 17 amino acids. Germline assignment: CDR1 SGHVS and CDR2 FQNEAQ. The CDR3 loop is CASSLESGLGTKNIQYF. The CDR3 bases are TGTGCCAGCAGCTTAGAAAGTGGACTGGGAACCAAAAACATTCAGTACTTC.

The chain combines TRBV27 with TRBJ1-1; D gene uncertain. This CDR3 spans 13 amino acids. CDR1 and CDR2 (germline): MNHEY, SMNVEV (reference sequence). Trimming pared 5 bases from V and 4 bases from J, leaving 11 bases between. The CDR3 sequence is CASSDVYRTEAFF. The CDR3 nucleotides are TGTGCCAGCAGTGACGTTTATCGCACTGAAGCTTTCTTT.

The chain joins TRBV28 to TRBJ2-7; no clear D gene. Trimming took 2 bases from V and 5 from J, leaving 7 bases between them. CDR3 length: 12 amino acids. CDR1 and CDR2 from the germline V gene are MDHEN and SYDVKM. The CDR3 here is CASSLGFDEQYF. The CDR3 bases are TGTGCCAGCAGTTTAGGTTTCGACGAGCAGTACTTC.

The chain couples TRBV19 to TRBJ1-3; 8 positions match TRBD1. Germline CDR1 LNHDA, CDR2 SQIVND (reference sequence). The V and J ends lost 3 bases and 2 bases, in that order; junction bases with no gene match: 6. CDR3 length: 16 amino acids. The CDR3 DNA follows: TGTGCCAGTAGTATCGGAAGGGGACAGGCTGGAAACACCATATATTTT. This sequence encodes CASSIGRGQAGNTIYF.

V and J are TRBV5-6 and TRBJ2-1; D is perhaps TRBD2 (5 bases). The CDR3 runs 16 residues. The germline V and J ends were trimmed by 2 bases and 9 bases, with 21 bases remaining between them. Looked up from germline, CDR1 is SGHDT and CDR2 is YYEEEE. CDR3 amino acids: CASSFFSGLAQGEQFF. CDR3 nucleotide sequence: TGTGCCAGCAGCTTTTTTTCGGGATTGGCGCAAGGTGAGCAGTTCTTC.

V usage is TRBV30 and J usage is TRBJ2-1; D ambiguous. Deletions cut 2 bases from V and 6 bases from J, with 14 bases between. The CDR3 sequence is 14 residues long. The germline gives CDR1 GTSNPN, CDR2 SVGIG (reference sequence). The CDR3 DNA is TGTGCCTGGAGTCCTGACCCCCAGACCAATGAGCAGTTCTTC. As protein: CAWSPDPQTNEQFF.

This rearrangement joins TRBV6-1 to TRBJ1-4, with a possible D match to TRBD1 (6 bases). Trimming shortened V by 7 bases and J by 15 bases, and 15 bases separated the two germline ends. The V gene's germline CDR1 is MNHNS and CDR2 SASEGT. The CDR3 runs 11 residues. CDR3: CASTQGTRMFF. As DNA, the CDR3 is TGTGCCAGCACCCAGGGGACAAGGATGTTTTTT.

The chain uses TRBV2 and TRBJ2-7; tentatively, D is TRBD2 (7 bases). From germline, CDR1 is SNHLY and CDR2 FYNNEI. The V gene lost 10 bases and the J gene lost 3 bases, with 16 bases spanning the gap. The CDR3 totals 13 residues. The CDR3 DNA reads as TGTGCCACACAGGGACTAATGCGCTACGAGCAGTACTTC. It translates to CATQGLMRYEQYF.

The chain is built from TRBV6-5 and TRBJ2-5; 9 bases are a match to TRBD2. V lost 3 bases and J lost 2; bases outside the gene matches: 7. The CDR3 consists of 16 residues. Germline V gene data show CDR1 as MNHEY and CDR2 as SVGAGI. The CDR3 sequence is CASSYLAGSVQETQYF. The CDR3 coding sequence is TGTGCCAGCAGTTATCTAGCGGGAAGTGTACAAGAGACCCAGTACTTC.

This clone has just one count. This chain uses TRBV6-5 with TRBJ1-2; no clear D. V gave up 0 bases and J gave up 5 bases, with 13 bases separating them. The CDR3 runs to 15 residues. CDR1 and CDR2 from the germline V gene are MNHEY and SVGAGI. CDR3 residues: CASSYSSWSGYGYTF. The CDR3 region has the DNA TGTGCCAGCAGTTACTCGAGTTGGTCGGGTTATGGCTACACCTTC.

About this clone itself: One end of the junction fails to match germline, which may point to a read error. This sequence joins TRBV7-7 and TRBJ2-1, with a tentative D call TRBD2 (6 bases). The germline CDR1 and CDR2 sequences are SSHAT and FNYEAQ (reference sequence). This CDR3 comprises 15 residues. This CDR3 is CASSLTPSGGHEQFF. In nucleotides, the CDR3 is TGTGCTAGCAGCTTAACCCCGTCCGGAGGGCATGAGCAGTTCTTC. The full variable domain, completed using reference TRBV7-7 and TRBJ2-1, is GAGVSQSPRYKVTKRGQDVTLRCDPISSHATLYWYQQALGQGPEFLTYFNYEAQPDKSGLPSDRFSAERPEGSISTLTIQRTEQRDSAMYRCASSLTPSGGHEQFFGPGTRLTVL.

This clone was observed a single time. The chain carries TRBV7-2 and TRBJ2-7, with D unresolved. This CDR3 contains 15 residues. CDR1 and CDR2 (germline): SGHTA, FQGNSA. Trimming cost V 0 bases and J 2 bases, with 11 bases left between them. CDR3 nucleotide sequence: TGTGCCAGCAGCTTAGCGCAGGCCCCGACCTACGAGCAGTACTTC. Its translation: CASSLAQAPTYEQYF.

The rearrangement uses TRBV5-1 and TRBJ2-7, with TRBD1 as a possible D gene (5 bases). Germline values: CDR1 SGHRS, CDR2 YFSETQ. The V end was cut by 5 bases, the J end by 3 bases, with 9 bases between. This CDR3 spans 12 amino acids. The CDR3 DNA follows: TGCGCCAGCAGGACGGACAACTACGAGCAGTACTTC. Encoded protein: CASRTDNYEQYF. The entire variable domain, with the rest obtained from reference TRBV5-1 and TRBJ2-7, is as follows: KAGVTQTPRYLIKTRGQQVTLSCSPISGHRSVSWYQQTPGQGLQFLFEYFSETQRNKGNFPGRFSGRQFSNSRSEMNVSTLELGDSALYLCASRTDNYEQYFGPGTRLTVT.

V gene TRBV30 combines with J gene TRBJ1-1; 7 bases map to TRBD1. The junction had 8 bases not matched to a gene; V was cut back by 0 bases and J by 1 base. This CDR3 is built from 16 residues. Per the germline V gene, CDR1 is GTSNPN and CDR2 is SVGIG (reference sequence). The CDR3 sequence: CAWSVWRTGANTEAFF. In DNA, the CDR3 is TGTGCCTGGAGTGTATGGAGGACAGGCGCGAACACTGAAGCTTTCTTT. Using reference TRBV30 and TRBJ1-1 for the parts outside the CDR3, the full variable domain is SQTIHQWPATLVQPVGSPLSLECTVEGTSNPNLYWYRQAAGRGLQLLFYSVGIGQISSEVPQNLSASRPQDRQFILSSKKLLLSDSGFYLCAWSVWRTGANTEAFFGQGTRLTVV.

This chain links TRBV2 with TRBJ2-7, with 12 bases aligning to TRBD1. Trimming removed 6 bases from V and 5 bases from J; junction bases left unmatched: 2. The CDR3 has 13 residues. The germline gives CDR1 SNHLY, CDR2 FYNNEI. The chain's CDR3 is CASRGTGGNEQYF. The CDR3 DNA follows: TGTGCCAGCAGGGGGACAGGGGGCAACGAGCAGTACTTC. The full variable domain, rest sourced from reference TRBV2 and TRBJ2-7, is EPEVTQTPSHQVTQMGQEVILRCVPISNHLYFYWYRQILGQKVEFLVSFYNNEISEKSEIFDDQFSVERPDGSNFTLKIRSTKLEDSAMYFCASRGTGGNEQYFGPGTRLTVT.

The rearrangement joins TRBV18 to TRBJ1-2; 8 nucleotides agree with TRBD1. The CDR3 totals 16 residues. V was pared by 1 base and J by 8 bases, with 12 bases of the junction left unmatched. CDR1 is KGHSH, CDR2 LQKENI, per germline. The CDR3 region has the DNA TGTGCCAGCTCACCACAAGAACAGGGGGAGCTTGAGGGCTACACCTTC. As protein: CASSPQEQGELEGYTF.

The chain joins TRBV7-9 to TRBJ2-5; TRBD2 is a possible D gene (7 bases). V gave up 5 bases and J gave up 5 bases, with 15 bases separating them. The CDR3 length is 14 residues. Per germline, CDR1 SEHNR and CDR2 FQNEAQ (reference sequence). Here the CDR3 reads CASSHLGGEETQYF. The CDR3 region has the DNA TGTGCCAGCAGCCACTTAGGGGGGGAGGAGACCCAGTACTTC.

The chain links TRBV7-2 to TRBJ1-6; TRBD1 aligns across 9 bases. CDR3 length: 15 residues. The ends lost 5 bases at V and 10 bases at J; junction bases unmatched: 9. In germline, CDR1 is SGHTA, CDR2 FQGNSA. The CDR3 bases are TGTGCCAGCAGCGCGGGACAGGGAGTTTGGTCACCCCTCCACTTT. Its translation is CASSAGQGVWSPLHF. The variable domain in full, completed from reference TRBV7-2 and TRBJ1-6, reads GAGVSQSPSNKVTEKGKDVELRCDPISGHTALYWYRQSLGQGLEFLIYFQGNSAPDKSGLPSDRFSAERTGGSVSTLTIQRTQQEDSAVYLCASSAGQGVWSPLHFGNGTRLTVT.

The rearrangement uses TRBV28 and TRBJ1-2; 7 bases line up with TRBD1. Trimming at V came to 3 bases and at J to 6 bases, leaving 4 bases not matched to a gene. Looked up from germline, CDR1 is MDHEN and CDR2 is SYDVKM. CDR3 length: 13 residues. In DNA form, the CDR3 reads TGTGCCAGCAGTTTCCGCAGGGGGGATGGCTACACCTTC. It yields the protein CASSFRRGDGYTF.

In its sample, this clone was seen a few times. This chain joins TRBV2 and TRBJ2-3; no definite D call. This CDR3 contains 15 residues. Deletions cut 1 base from V and 0 bases from J, with 8 bases between. Germline assignment: CDR1 SNHLY and CDR2 FYNNEI. CDR3 in DNA: TGTGCCAGCAGTGAAGACTTACCTAGCACAGATACGCAGTATTTT. Protein: CASSEDLPSTDTQYF.

The chain recombines TRBV10-3 with TRBJ2-1; maybe TRBD1 (5 bases). Trimming shortened V by 4 bases and J by 9 bases, and 16 bases separated the two germline ends. From germline, CDR1 is ENHRY and CDR2 SYGVKD. The CDR3 has 14 residues. The CDR3: CAISAGQGSGEQFF. Written as DNA, the CDR3 is TGTGCCATCAGTGCAGGGCAGGGATCAGGTGAGCAGTTCTTC.

The V gene is TRBV30, the J gene TRBJ1-1; D is uncertain. Germline lookup yields CDR1 GTSNPN and CDR2 SVGIG (reference sequence). The CDR3 has 13 residues. V gave up 3 bases and J gave up 0 bases, with 8 bases separating them. The chain's CDR3 is CAWRHRVNTEAFF. Written as DNA, the CDR3 is TGTGCCTGGAGGCACAGAGTGAACACTGAAGCTTTCTTT.

This clone was observed a few times. This rearrangement joins TRBV18 to TRBJ2-1, with a weak D call TRBD2 (6 bases). This CDR3 region has 14 residues. The V gene's germline CDR1 is KGHSH and CDR2 LQKENI. Trimming pared 4 bases from V and 9 bases from J, leaving 16 bases between. CDR3: CASSRDSREGEQFF. Here the CDR3 DNA reads TGTGCCAGCTCACGCGATTCGCGGGAAGGTGAGCAGTTCTTC.